This T cell receptor beta chain derives from a study of regulatory T cells in long-lasting Graves disease. For the study at large: Treatment with antithyroid drugs for over 5 years, together with positive TSH receptor antibodies, meant persistent Graves' disease.

The CDR3 totals 14 residues. In germline, CDR1 is DFQATT, CDR2 SNEGSKA (reference sequence). Trimming left V 0 bases short and J 10 bases short, with 19 bases between. According to the study, TCR beta libraries were built with iRepertoire HTBI primers and CDR3-region Arm-PCR. Authors' data handling: Throughout the samples, researchers identified 55 to 65 TRBV and approximately 15 TRBJ segments. Using its own MiXCR run on the multiplex PCR reads, TCRdb lists one record per CDR3 protein. What appears here as the V and J calls and clone size reflects TCRdb's work, not the paper's. The top ten clones hold roughly 7.1% of a sample with over 450,000 distinct CDR3 sequences, roughly 21% of them seen once. Many counts were recorded for this clonotype. Its target is unknown. Study results and caveats: The analysis examined peripheral blood only and excluded thyroid tissue.

The time point was: persistent/refractory GD, antithyroid drugs over 5 years with positive TRAb. From PBMCs, RNA was extracted and then used to make the TCR library. In each case, Graves' disease was diagnosed per American Thyroid Association guidelines. This TCR came from a female donor with Graves disease. Sequenced material: peripheral blood mononuclear cells (PBMCs), taken when the disease was refractory, from a patient treated with antithyroid drugs. The chain recombines TRBV20-1 with TRBJ2-7; D remains ambiguous. CDR3 bases: TGCAGTGCTAGAGATCGAGTAGTAAGGGCAGATCAGTACTTC. Protein: CSARDRVVRADQYF.